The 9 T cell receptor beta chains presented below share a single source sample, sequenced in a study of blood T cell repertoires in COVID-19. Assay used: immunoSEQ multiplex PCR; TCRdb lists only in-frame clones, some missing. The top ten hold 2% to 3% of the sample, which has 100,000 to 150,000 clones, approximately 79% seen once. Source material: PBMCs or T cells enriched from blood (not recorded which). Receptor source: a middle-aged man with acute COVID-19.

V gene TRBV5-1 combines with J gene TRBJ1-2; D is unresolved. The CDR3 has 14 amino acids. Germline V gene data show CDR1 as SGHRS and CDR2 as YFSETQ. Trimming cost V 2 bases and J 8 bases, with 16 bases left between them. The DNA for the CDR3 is TGCGCCAGCAGCTTTTCGGAGACCGGATGGGGCTACACCTTC. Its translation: CASSFSETGWGYTF.

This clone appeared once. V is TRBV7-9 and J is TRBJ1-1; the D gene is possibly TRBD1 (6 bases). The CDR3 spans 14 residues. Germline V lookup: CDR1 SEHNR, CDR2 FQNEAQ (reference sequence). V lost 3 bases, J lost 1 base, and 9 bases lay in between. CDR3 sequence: CASSFWTENTEAFF. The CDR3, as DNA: TGTGCCAGCAGCTTTTGGACAGAGAACACTGAAGCTTTCTTT.

The CDR3 region is CASSLGGLGANVLTF. The CDR3 DNA sequence: TGTGCCAGCAGCTTGGGAGGTTTAGGGGCCAACGTCCTGACTTTC. The chain employs TRBV5-5 and TRBJ2-6; D is ambiguous. Trimming pared 0 bases from V and 4 bases from J, leaving 8 bases between. Germline CDR1 SGHKS, CDR2 YYEKEE (reference sequence). The CDR3 contains 15 residues.

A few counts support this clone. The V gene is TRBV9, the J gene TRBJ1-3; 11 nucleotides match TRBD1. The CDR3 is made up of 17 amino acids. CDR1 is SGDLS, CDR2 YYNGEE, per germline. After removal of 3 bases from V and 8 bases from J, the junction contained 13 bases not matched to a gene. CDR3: CASSADGQGASLDTIYF. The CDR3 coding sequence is TGTGCCAGCAGCGCCGATGGACAGGGGGCATCTTTGGACACCATATATTTT.

CDR3 protein: CASSIGAPGELFF. The DNA of the CDR3 is TGTGCCAGTAGTATAGGCGCCCCCGGGGAGCTGTTTTTT. This chain uses TRBV19 with TRBJ2-2; D remains unclear. Trimming removed 1 base at V and 6 bases at J, with 6 bases between. Germline lookup yields CDR1 LNHDA and CDR2 SQIVND (reference sequence). CDR3 length: 13 amino acids.

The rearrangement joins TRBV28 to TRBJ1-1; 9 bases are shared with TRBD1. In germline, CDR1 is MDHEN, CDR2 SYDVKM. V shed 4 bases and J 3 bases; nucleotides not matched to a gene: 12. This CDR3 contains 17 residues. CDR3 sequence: CASSSTSTGGAYTEAFF. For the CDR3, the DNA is TGTGCCAGCAGTTCCACTTCCACAGGGGGCGCTTACACTGAAGCTTTCTTT.

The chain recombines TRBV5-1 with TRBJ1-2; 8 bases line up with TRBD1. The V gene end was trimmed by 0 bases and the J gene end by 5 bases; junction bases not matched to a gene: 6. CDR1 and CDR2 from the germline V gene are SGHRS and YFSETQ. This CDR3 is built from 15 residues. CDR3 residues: CASSLDAGGDYGYTF. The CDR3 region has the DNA TGCGCCAGCAGCTTGGACGCAGGGGGCGATTATGGCTACACCTTC. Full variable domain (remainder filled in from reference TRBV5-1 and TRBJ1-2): KAGVTQTPRYLIKTRGQQVTLSCSPISGHRSVSWYQQTPGQGLQFLFEYFSETQRNKGNFPGRFSGRQFSNSRSEMNVSTLELGDSALYLCASSLDAGGDYGYTFGSGTRLTVV.

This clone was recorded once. DNA of the CDR3: TGTGCCAGCAGCGCGGGACTAGCGGGGGGAATGGTGTATACGCAGTATTTT. Translated, it gives CASSAGLAGGMVYTQYF. This rearrangement joins TRBV11-2 to TRBJ2-3; 15 nucleotides align to TRBD2. Germline loops: CDR1 SGHAT, CDR2 FQNNGV. This CDR3 is built from 17 residues. With 5 bases clipped from V and 7 bases from J, the junction kept 10 bases outside the gene matches.

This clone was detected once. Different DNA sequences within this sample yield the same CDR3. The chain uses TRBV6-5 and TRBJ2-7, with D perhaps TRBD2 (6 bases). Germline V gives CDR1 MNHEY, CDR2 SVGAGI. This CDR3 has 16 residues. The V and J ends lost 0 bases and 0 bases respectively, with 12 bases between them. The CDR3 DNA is TGTGCCAGCAGTTACTCTAGCGGAGGGAGCTCCTACGAGCAGTACTTC. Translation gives CASSYSSGGSSYEQYF.